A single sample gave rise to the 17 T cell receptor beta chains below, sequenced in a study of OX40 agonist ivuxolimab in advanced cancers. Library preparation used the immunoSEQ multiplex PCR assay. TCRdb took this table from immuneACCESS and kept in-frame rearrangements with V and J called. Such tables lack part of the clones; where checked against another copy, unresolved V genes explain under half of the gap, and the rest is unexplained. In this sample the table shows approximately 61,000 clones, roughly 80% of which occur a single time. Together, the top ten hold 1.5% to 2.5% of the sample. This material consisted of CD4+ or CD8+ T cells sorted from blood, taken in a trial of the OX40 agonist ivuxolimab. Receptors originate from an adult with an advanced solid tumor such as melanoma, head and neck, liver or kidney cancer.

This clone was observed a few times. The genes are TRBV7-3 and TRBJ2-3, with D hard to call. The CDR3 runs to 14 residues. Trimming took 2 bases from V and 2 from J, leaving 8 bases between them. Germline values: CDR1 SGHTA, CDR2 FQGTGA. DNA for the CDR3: TGTGCCAGCAGCTTAGTCGGAGACACAGATACGCAGTATTTT. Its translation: CASSLVGDTDTQYF.

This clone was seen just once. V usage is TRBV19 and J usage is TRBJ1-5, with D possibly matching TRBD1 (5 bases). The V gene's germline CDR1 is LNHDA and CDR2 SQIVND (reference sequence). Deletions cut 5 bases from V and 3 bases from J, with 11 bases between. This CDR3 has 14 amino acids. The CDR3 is CASSSPGVNQPQHF. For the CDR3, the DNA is TGTGCCAGTAGTTCTCCGGGGGTCAATCAGCCCCAGCATTTT.

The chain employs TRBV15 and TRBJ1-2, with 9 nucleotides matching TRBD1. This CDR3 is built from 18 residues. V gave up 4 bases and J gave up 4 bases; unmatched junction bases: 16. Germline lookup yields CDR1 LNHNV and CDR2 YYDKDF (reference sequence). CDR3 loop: CATSTRGVQGAVGYGYTF. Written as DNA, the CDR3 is TGTGCCACCAGCACCCGGGGGGTACAGGGGGCGGTTGGCTATGGCTACACCTTC.

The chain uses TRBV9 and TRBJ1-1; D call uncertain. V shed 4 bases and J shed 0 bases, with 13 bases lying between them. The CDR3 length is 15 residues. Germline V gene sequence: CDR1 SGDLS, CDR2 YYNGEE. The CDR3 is CASSPGWNLNTEAFF. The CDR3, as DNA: TGTGCCAGCAGCCCCGGGTGGAACCTGAACACTGAAGCTTTCTTT.

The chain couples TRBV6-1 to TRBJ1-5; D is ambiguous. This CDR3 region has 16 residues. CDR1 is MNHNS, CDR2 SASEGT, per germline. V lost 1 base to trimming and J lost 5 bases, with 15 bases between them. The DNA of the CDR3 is TGTGCCAGCAGTGAAGAAATCTGGCGTTTCGATCAGCCCCAGCATTTT. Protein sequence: CASSEEIWRFDQPQHF.

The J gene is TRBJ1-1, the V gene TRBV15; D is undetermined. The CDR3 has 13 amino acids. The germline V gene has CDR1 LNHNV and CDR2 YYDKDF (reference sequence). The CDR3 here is CAAAWALNTEAFF. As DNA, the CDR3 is TGTGCGGCGGCCTGGGCATTGAACACTGAAGCTTTCTTT. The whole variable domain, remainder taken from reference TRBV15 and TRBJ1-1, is DAMVIQNPRYQVTQFGKPVTLSCSQTLNHNVMYWYQQKSSQAPKLLFHYYDKDFNNEADTPDNFQSRRPNTSFCFLDIRSPGLGDTAMYLCAAAWALNTEAFFGQGTRLTVV.

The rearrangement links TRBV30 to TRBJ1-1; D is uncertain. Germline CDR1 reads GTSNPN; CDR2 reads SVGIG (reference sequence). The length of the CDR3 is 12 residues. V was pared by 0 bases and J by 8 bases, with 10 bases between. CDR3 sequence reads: CAWSVPETEAFF. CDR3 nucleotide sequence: TGTGCCTGGAGTGTACCTGAAACCGAAGCTTTCTTT.

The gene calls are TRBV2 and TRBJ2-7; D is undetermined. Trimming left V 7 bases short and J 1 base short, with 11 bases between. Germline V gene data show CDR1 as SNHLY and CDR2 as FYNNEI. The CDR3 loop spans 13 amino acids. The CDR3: CASTYPVSYEQYF. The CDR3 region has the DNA TGTGCCAGCACTTACCCAGTATCCTACGAGCAGTACTTC.

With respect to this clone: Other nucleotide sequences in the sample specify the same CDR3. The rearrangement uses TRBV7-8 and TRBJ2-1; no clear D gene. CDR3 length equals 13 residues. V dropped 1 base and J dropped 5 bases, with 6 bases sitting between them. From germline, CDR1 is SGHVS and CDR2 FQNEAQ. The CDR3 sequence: CASSLGRNNEQFF. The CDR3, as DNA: TGTGCCAGCAGCTTAGGCAGAAACAATGAGCAGTTCTTC.

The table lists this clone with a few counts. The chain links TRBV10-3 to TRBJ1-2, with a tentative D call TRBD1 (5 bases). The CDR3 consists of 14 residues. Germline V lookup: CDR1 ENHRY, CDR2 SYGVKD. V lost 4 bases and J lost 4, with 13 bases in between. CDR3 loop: CAISADSYTYGYTF. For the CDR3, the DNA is TGTGCCATCAGTGCTGACAGTTACACCTATGGCTACACCTTC.

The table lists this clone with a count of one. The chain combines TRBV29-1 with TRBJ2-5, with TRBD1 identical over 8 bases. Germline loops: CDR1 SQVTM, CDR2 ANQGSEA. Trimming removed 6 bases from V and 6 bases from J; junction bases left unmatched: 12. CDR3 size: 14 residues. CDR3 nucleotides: TGCAGCGTGGAATGGGGCAGGGGGCGGAAGACCCAGTACTTC. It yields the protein CSVEWGRGRKTQYF.

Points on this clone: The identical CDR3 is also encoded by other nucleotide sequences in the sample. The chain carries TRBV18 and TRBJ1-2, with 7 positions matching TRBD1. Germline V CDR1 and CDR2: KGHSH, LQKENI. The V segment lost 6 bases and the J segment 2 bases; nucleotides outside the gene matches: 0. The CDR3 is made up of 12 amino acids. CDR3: CASSTGNYGYTF. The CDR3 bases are TGTGCCAGCTCGACAGGGAACTATGGCTACACCTTC.

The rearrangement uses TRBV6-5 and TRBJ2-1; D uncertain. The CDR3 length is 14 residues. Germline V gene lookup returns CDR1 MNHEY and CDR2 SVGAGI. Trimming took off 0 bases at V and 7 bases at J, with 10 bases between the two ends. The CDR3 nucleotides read TGTGCCAGCAGTTACTCGACACAATCGAATGAGCAGTTCTTC. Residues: CASSYSTQSNEQFF.

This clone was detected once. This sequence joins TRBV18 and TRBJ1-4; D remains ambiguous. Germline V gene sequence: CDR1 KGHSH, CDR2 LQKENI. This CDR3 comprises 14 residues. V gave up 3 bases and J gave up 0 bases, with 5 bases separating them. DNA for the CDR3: TGTGCCAGCTCACCGGCCGCAACTAATGAAAAACTGTTTTTT. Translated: CASSPAATNEKLFF.

The CDR3 DNA reads TGTGCCAGCAGCCGCCAGCTTGACACAGATACGCAGTATTTT. This sequence encodes CASSRQLDTDTQYF. The chain recombines TRBV4-2 with TRBJ2-3; D uncertain. V lost 4 bases and J 2 bases, leaving 10 bases between the germline ends. The CDR3 extends over 14 amino acids. The V gene's germline CDR1 is LGHNA and CDR2 YNFKEQ.

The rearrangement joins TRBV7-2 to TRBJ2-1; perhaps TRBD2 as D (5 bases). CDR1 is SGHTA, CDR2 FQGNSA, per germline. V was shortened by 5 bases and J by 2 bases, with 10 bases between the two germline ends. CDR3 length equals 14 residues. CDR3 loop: CASSLWTPYNEQFF. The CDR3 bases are TGTGCCAGCAGCCTCTGGACTCCCTACAATGAGCAGTTCTTC. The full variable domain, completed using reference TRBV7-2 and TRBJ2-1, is GAGVSQSPSNKVTEKGKDVELRCDPISGHTALYWYRQSLGQGLEFLIYFQGNSAPDKSGLPSDRFSAERTGGSVSTLTIQRTQQEDSAVYLCASSLWTPYNEQFFGPGTRLTVL.

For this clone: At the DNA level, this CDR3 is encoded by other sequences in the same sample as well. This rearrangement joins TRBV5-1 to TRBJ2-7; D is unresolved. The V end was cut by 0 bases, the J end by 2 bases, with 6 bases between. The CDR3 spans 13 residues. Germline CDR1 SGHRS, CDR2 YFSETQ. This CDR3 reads CASSLEGTYEQYF. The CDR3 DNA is TGCGCCAGCAGCTTGGAGGGAACCTACGAGCAGTACTTC.